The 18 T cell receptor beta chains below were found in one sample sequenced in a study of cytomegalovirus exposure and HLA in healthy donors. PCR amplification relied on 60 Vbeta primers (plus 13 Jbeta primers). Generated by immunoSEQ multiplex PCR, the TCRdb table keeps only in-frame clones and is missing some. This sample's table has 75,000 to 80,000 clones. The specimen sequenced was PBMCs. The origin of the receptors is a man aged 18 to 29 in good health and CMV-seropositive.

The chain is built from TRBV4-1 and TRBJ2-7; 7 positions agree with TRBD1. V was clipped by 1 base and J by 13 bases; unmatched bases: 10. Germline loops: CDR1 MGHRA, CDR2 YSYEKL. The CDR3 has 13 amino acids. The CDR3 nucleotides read TGCGCCAGCAGCCAAGGTTCCGGGACAGATCAATACTTC. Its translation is CASSQGSGTDQYF.

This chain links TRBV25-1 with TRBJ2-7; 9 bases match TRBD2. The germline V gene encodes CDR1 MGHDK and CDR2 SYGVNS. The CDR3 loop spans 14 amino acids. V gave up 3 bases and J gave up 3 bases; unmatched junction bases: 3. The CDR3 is CASSEASGIYEQYF. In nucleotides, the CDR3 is TGTGCCAGCAGTGAGGCTAGCGGGATCTACGAGCAGTACTTC.

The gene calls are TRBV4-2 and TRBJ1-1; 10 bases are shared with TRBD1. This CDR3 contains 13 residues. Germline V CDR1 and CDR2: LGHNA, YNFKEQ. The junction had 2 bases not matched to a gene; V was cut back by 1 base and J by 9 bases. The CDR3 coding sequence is TGTGCCAGCAGCCAAGGAGACAGGGGGCAAGCTTTCTTT. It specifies CASSQGDRGQAFF.

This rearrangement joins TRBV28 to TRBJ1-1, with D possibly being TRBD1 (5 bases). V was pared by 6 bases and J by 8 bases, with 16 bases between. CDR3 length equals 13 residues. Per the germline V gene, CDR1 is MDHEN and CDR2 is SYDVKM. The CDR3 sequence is CASSPHMTDEAFF. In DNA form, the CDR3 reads TGTGCCAGCAGCCCCCACATGACAGACGAAGCTTTCTTT.

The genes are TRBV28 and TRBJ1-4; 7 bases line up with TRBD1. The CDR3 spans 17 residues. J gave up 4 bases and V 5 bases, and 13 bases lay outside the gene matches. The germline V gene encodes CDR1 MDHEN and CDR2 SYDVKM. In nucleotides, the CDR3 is TGTGCCAGCAGTCCGAGGTCGACAGGGTGGGTTAATGAAAAACTGTTTTTT. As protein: CASSPRSTGWVNEKLFF.

CDR3 amino acids: CASSNQGGYTF. The CDR3 DNA reads TGTGCCAGCAGCAACCAGGGAGGATACACCTTC. The J gene is TRBJ1-2, the V gene TRBV28, with D tentatively TRBD1 (5 bases). The V end was cut by 6 bases, the J end by 11 bases, with 13 bases between. Germline V gene lookup returns CDR1 MDHEN and CDR2 SYDVKM. The CDR3 runs to 11 residues.

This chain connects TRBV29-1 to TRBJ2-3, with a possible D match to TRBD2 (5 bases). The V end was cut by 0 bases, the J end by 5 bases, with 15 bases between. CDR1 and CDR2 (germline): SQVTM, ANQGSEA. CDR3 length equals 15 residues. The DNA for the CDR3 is TGCAGCGTTGAAGATCGGGCGGAGAGGGTAGATACGCAGTATTTT. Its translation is CSVEDRAERVDTQYF.

The CDR3 spells CASSLRGGLGYGYTF. The CDR3, as DNA: TGTGCCAGCAGTTTAAGAGGGGGCCTTGGGTATGGCTACACCTTC. V gene TRBV28 combines with J gene TRBJ1-2, with 7 bases identical to TRBD1. Per the germline V gene, CDR1 is MDHEN and CDR2 is SYDVKM. The length of the CDR3 is 15 residues. V lost 2 bases to trimming and J lost 5 bases; unmatched junction nucleotides: 8.

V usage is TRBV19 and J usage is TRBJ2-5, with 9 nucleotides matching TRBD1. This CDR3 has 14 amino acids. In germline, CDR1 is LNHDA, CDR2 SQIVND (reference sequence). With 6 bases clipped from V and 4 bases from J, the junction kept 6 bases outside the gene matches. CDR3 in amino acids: CASSWTGVGETQYF. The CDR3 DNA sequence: TGTGCCAGTAGCTGGACAGGGGTGGGAGAGACCCAGTACTTC.

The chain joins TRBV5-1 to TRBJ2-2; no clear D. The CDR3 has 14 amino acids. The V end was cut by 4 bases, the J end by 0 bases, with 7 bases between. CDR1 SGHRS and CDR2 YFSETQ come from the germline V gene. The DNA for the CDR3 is TGCGCCAGCAGCCTTACTACGAACACCGGGGAGCTGTTTTTT. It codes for CASSLTTNTGELFF.

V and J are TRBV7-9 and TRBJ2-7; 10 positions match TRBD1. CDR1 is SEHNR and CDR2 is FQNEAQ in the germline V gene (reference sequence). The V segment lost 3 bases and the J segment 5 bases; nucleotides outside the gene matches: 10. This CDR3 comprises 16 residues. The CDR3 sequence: CASSLRAGTGAHEQYF. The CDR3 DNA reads TGTGCCAGCAGCTTGCGAGCCGGGACAGGGGCCCACGAGCAGTACTTC.

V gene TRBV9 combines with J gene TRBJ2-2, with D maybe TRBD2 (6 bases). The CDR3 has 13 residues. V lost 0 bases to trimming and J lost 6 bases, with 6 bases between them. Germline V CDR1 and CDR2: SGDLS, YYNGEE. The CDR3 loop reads CASSVVAAGELFF. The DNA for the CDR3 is TGTGCCAGCAGCGTAGTAGCGGCCGGGGAGCTGTTTTTT.

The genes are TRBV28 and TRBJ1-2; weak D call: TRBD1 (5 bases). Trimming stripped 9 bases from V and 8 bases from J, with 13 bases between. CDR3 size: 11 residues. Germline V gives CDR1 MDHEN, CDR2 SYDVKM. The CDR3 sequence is CASNTGSGYTF. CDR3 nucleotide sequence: TGTGCCAGTAATACAGGATCCGGCTACACCTTC.

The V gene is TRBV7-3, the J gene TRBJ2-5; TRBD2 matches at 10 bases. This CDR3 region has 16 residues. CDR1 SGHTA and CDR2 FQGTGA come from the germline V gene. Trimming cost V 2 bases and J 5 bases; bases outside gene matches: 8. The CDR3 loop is CASSLEPSGGRETQYF. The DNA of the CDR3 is TGTGCCAGCAGCTTAGAGCCTAGCGGGGGTCGGGAGACCCAGTACTTC.

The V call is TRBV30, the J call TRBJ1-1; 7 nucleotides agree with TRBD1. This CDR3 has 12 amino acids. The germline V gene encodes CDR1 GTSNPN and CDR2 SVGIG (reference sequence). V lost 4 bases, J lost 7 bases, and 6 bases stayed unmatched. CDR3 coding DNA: TGTGCCTGGAAGGGGACAGCGCTTGAAGCTTTCTTT. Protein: CAWKGTALEAFF.

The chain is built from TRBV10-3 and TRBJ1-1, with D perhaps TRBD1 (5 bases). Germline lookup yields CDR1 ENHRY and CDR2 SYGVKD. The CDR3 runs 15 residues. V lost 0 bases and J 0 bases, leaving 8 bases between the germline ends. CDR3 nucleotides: TGTGCCATCAGTGAGTCCGGGGGGTTGAACACTGAAGCTTTCTTT. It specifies CAISESGGLNTEAFF.

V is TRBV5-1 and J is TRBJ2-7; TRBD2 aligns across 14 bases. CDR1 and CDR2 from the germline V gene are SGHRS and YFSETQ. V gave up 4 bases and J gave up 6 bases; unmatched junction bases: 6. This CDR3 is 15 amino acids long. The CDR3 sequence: CASSGTSGSPAEQYF. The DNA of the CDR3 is TGCGCCAGCAGCGGGACTAGCGGGAGCCCCGCCGAGCAGTACTTC.

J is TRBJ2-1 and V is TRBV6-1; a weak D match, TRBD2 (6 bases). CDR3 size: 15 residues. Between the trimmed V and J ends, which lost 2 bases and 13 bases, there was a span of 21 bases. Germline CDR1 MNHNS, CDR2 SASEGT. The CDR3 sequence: CASSETSSAARGQFF. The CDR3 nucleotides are TGTGCCAGCAGTGAAACGTCATCCGCCGCGCGGGGACAGTTCTTC.